The 32 T cell receptor beta chains presented below share a single source sample, sequenced in a study of blood T cell repertoires in COVID-19 (dated by TCRdb to the early 2020s). Library generation was performed with the immunoSEQ multiplex PCR assay. TCRdb took this table from immuneACCESS and kept in-frame rearrangements with V and J called. Such tables lack part of the clones; where checked against another copy, unresolved V genes explain under half of the gap, and the rest is unexplained. The sample table holds around 200,000 clones, of which approximately 83% were seen once. The top ten constitute under 3% of the sample. The sequenced sample consisted of peripheral blood. These receptors were obtained from a human donor with acute or convalescent COVID-19. The donor label of this sample is uncertain.

The chain uses TRBV11-2 and TRBJ2-6; D uncertain. Germline CDR1 and CDR2: SGHAT and FQNNGV. The CDR3 totals 18 residues. V shed 1 base and J shed 4 bases, with 17 bases lying between them. DNA of the CDR3: TGTGCCAGCAGCTTAGTGGCCCTTTTGAGCGCAGGGGCCAACGTCCTGACTTTC. Encoded protein: CASSLVALLSAGANVLTF. Based on the CDR3 plus reference TRBV11-2 and TRBJ2-6, the full variable domain is EAGVAQSPRYKIIEKRQSVAFWCNPISGHATLYWYQQILGQGPKLLIQFQNNGVVDDSQLPKDRFSAERLKGVDSTLKIQPAKLEDSAVYLCASSLVALLSAGANVLTFGAGSRLTVL.

With regard to this clone: At one end, the junction sequence differs from germline, possibly due to a read error. The V gene is TRBV19, the J gene TRBJ2-7, with TRBD1 matching 10 bases. There are 12 residues in the CDR3. Germline V CDR1 and CDR2: LNHDA, SQIVND (reference sequence). The CDR3: CASGKAGQGPTF. The CDR3 DNA follows: TGTGCCAGTGGGAAAGCGGGACAGGGGCCTACCTTC.

This chain joins TRBV12-5 and TRBJ1-1; D not resolved. V was clipped by 5 bases and J by 5 bases, with 9 bases between them. This CDR3 is built from 12 residues. CDR1 is LGHNT and CDR2 is FRNRAP in the germline V gene. The chain's CDR3 is CASGPLSTEAFF. CDR3 DNA: TGTGCTAGTGGTCCTCTCAGTACTGAAGCTTTCTTT. Using reference TRBV12-5 and TRBJ1-1 for the parts outside the CDR3, the full variable domain is DARVTQTPRHKVTEMGQEVTMRCQPILGHNTVFWYRQTMMQGLELLAYFRNRAPLDDSGMPKDRFSAEMPDATLATLKIQPSEPRDSAVYFCASGPLSTEAFFGQGTRLTVV.

V is TRBV6-4 and J is TRBJ2-7, with D unclear. Germline CDR1 reads MRHNA; CDR2 reads SNTAGT. Trimming removed 9 bases from V and 2 bases from J, with 17 bases in between. The CDR3 extends over 14 amino acids. CDR3 sequence (DNA): TGTGCCAGTCCAACTACCCCCCGACCCTACGAGCAGTACTTC. As protein: CASPTTPRPYEQYF.

This clone was detected only once. The chain is built from TRBV19 and TRBJ2-3, with TRBD2 matching over 7 bases. The germline V gene encodes CDR1 LNHDA and CDR2 SQIVND (reference sequence). CDR3 size: 15 residues. V shed 5 bases, J shed 0 bases, and the junction held 5 bases outside the gene matches. The CDR3 sequence is CASSAASGSTDTQYF. The CDR3 coding sequence is TGTGCCAGTAGTGCGGCTAGCGGTAGCACAGATACGCAGTATTTT. Full variable domain (rest looked up from reference TRBV19 and TRBJ2-3): DGGITQSPKYLFRKEGQNVTLSCEQNLNHDAMYWYRQDPGQGLRLIYYSQIVNDFQKGDIAEGYSVSREKKESFPLTVTSAQKNPTAFYLCASSAASGSTDTQYFGPGTRLTVL.

This chain connects TRBV10-1 to TRBJ2-7; tentatively, D is TRBD1 (6 bases). The germline gives CDR1 WNHNN, CDR2 SYGVQD (reference sequence). The CDR3 contains 15 residues. Between the trimmed V and J ends, which lost 3 bases and 3 bases, there was a span of 15 bases. As DNA, the CDR3 is TGCGCCAGCAGTGACCAGGACAGAGACTACTACGAGCAGTACTTC. It translates to CASSDQDRDYYEQYF.

The V gene is TRBV30, the J gene TRBJ2-2, with a weak D call TRBD2 (5 bases). V was cut by 4 bases and J by 4 bases, with 10 bases left in between. In germline, CDR1 is GTSNPN, CDR2 SVGIG (reference sequence). The CDR3 covers 13 residues. The CDR3 nucleotides read TGTGCCTGGAAAGCGAGGGTCACCGGGGAGCTGTTTTTT. This sequence encodes CAWKARVTGELFF.

The chain has TRBV7-2 and TRBJ2-7; 8 bases align to TRBD1. Germline values: CDR1 SGHTA, CDR2 FQGNSA. J lost 1 base, V lost 5 bases, and 1 base had no gene match. The CDR3 totals 13 residues. CDR3 nucleotide sequence: TGTGCCAGCAGCGGACAGGGATCCTACGAGCAGTACTTC. This sequence encodes CASSGQGSYEQYF.

The rearrangement joins TRBV30 to TRBJ1-3; perhaps TRBD1 as D (6 bases). With 3 bases removed from V and 5 bases from J, the gap between germline ends came to 17 bases. Germline V gene data show CDR1 as GTSNPN and CDR2 as SVGIG (reference sequence). CDR3 length: 15 amino acids. CDR3 region: CAWSPTGKRRNTIYF. Here the CDR3 DNA reads TGTGCCTGGAGCCCGACAGGAAAACGTCGAAACACCATATATTTT.

J is TRBJ2-5 and V is TRBV2, with TRBD2 matching 9 bases. This CDR3 has 15 amino acids. Losses at the gene ends were 4 bases for V and 7 bases for J; bases not matched to a gene: 10. Looked up from germline, CDR1 is SNHLY and CDR2 is FYNNEI. The chain's CDR3 is CASSGSGGGAVTQYF. The CDR3, as DNA: TGTGCCAGCAGTGGGTCTGGCGGGGGGGCGGTGACCCAGTACTTC.

This clone was picked up a small number of times. CDR3 residues: CSVASPVNTEAFF. The CDR3 DNA is TGCAGCGTTGCCTCCCCGGTGAACACTGAAGCTTTCTTT. The rearrangement joins TRBV29-1 to TRBJ1-1; D gene uncertain. CDR1 and CDR2 from the germline V gene are SQVTM and ANQGSEA. V was shortened by 4 bases and J by 0 bases, with 9 bases between the two germline ends. The CDR3 totals 13 residues.

This clone was picked up one time. This chain uses TRBV7-9 with TRBJ1-2; weak D call: TRBD1 (5 bases). Germline CDR1 and CDR2: SEHNR and FQNEAQ (reference sequence). This CDR3 is 16 amino acids long. Between the trimmed V and J ends, which lost 1 base and 3 bases, there was a span of 15 bases. This chain's CDR3 is CASSLDWAAGDYGYTF. The DNA for the CDR3 is TGTGCCAGCAGCTTAGACTGGGCAGCGGGGGACTATGGCTACACCTTC.

This sequence joins TRBV5-1 and TRBJ1-1; possibly TRBD1 for D (6 bases). Germline-derived CDR1 and CDR2 are SGHRS and YFSETQ. This CDR3 is built from 15 residues. The V and J ends lost 0 bases and 6 bases respectively, with 15 bases between them. DNA for the CDR3: TGCGCCAGCAGCTTGGAGGGGGACGGGTTGGCTGAAGCTTTCTTT. As protein: CASSLEGDGLAEAFF.

V gene TRBV19 combines with J gene TRBJ1-4, with TRBD1 matching over 8 bases. The CDR3 consists of 16 residues. After removal of 4 bases from V and 3 bases from J, the junction contained 7 bases not matched to a gene. Germline lookup yields CDR1 LNHDA and CDR2 SQIVND (reference sequence). CDR3 in DNA: TGTGCCAGTAGTAGCCTCAAGACAGGGGCTAATGAAAAACTGTTTTTT. Translation gives CASSSLKTGANEKLFF.

The V gene is TRBV27, the J gene TRBJ2-7; D gene uncertain. The germline gives CDR1 MNHEY, CDR2 SMNVEV (reference sequence). V was pared by 0 bases and J by 12 bases, with 12 bases between. The CDR3 length is 12 residues. The DNA of the CDR3 is TGTGCCAGCAGTTTATCGTTCCGGTCCCCGTACTTC. It translates to CASSLSFRSPYF.

The J gene is TRBJ2-3, the V gene TRBV5-1; TRBD2 matches at 7 bases. The CDR3 has 14 residues. Germline V gives CDR1 SGHRS, CDR2 YFSETQ. The J segment lost 1 base and the V segment lost 6 bases, leaving 5 bases of the junction unmatched. This CDR3 is CASTPGLRTDTQYF. CDR3 sequence (DNA): TGCGCCAGCACACCGGGACTACGCACAGATACGCAGTATTTT.

The DNA of the CDR3 is TGTGCCAGCAGTAGGGGGCAGACCAACACCATATATTTT. Its protein is CASSRGQTNTIYF. The chain carries TRBV6-5 and TRBJ1-3; the match to TRBD1 covers 7 bases. The CDR3 consists of 13 residues. Germline V lookup: CDR1 MNHEY, CDR2 SVGAGI. Trimming cost V 5 bases and J 7 bases; bases outside gene matches: 5.

The rearrangement joins TRBV28 to TRBJ1-3, with 7 bases lining up with TRBD1. The ends lost 5 bases at V and 2 bases at J; junction bases unmatched: 3. Germline V gene sequence: CDR1 MDHEN, CDR2 SYDVKM. This CDR3 has 14 residues. In DNA form, the CDR3 reads TGTGCCAGCAGTCTCGACAGGGCTGGAAACACCATATATTTT. Translating gives CASSLDRAGNTIYF.

V usage is TRBV2 and J usage is TRBJ2-5, with 10 bases identical to TRBD1. This CDR3 has 14 amino acids. The germline gives CDR1 SNHLY, CDR2 FYNNEI. V dropped 6 bases and J dropped 6; count of bases not matched to a gene: 7. CDR3 residues: CASRDDRGPKTQYF. The CDR3 nucleotides read TGTGCCAGCAGGGATGACAGGGGGCCTAAGACCCAGTACTTC.

The gene calls are TRBV12-3 or TRBV12-4 and TRBJ1-1, with 7 positions matching TRBD1. After removal of 7 bases from V and 4 bases from J, the junction contained 6 bases not matched to a gene. This CDR3 contains 13 residues. CDR3 protein: CASKPQGPTEAFF. The CDR3 coding sequence is TGTGCCAGCAAGCCACAGGGGCCCACTGAAGCTTTCTTT.

The J gene is TRBJ1-1, the V gene TRBV5-4; the D is unclear. Germline assignment: CDR1 SGHNT and CDR2 YYREEE (reference sequence). Deletions cut 1 base from V and 7 bases from J, with 11 bases between. There are 13 residues in the CDR3. The CDR3 DNA follows: TGTGCCAGCAGCTTGCTATTGGGAGATGAAGCTTTCTTT. It codes for CASSLLLGDEAFF.

This clone is a singleton in its sample. V and J are TRBV7-2 and TRBJ2-5; D uncertain. Trimming cost V 4 bases and J 0 bases, with 12 bases left between them. CDR1 SGHTA and CDR2 FQGNSA come from the germline V gene. The CDR3 is made up of 15 amino acids. The DNA for the CDR3 is TGTGCCAGCAGCTCGGGTGGTGGTTACCAAGAGACCCAGTACTTC. Protein sequence: CASSSGGGYQETQYF. The whole variable domain, filled in from reference TRBV7-2 and TRBJ2-5, reads GAGVSQSPSNKVTEKGKDVELRCDPISGHTALYWYRQSLGQGLEFLIYFQGNSAPDKSGLPSDRFSAERTGGSVSTLTIQRTQQEDSAVYLCASSSGGGYQETQYFGPGTRLLVL.

About this clone: One end of the junction does not line up with germline, which may come from a read error. The chain has TRBV7-7 and TRBJ1-5, with 10 positions matching TRBD1. There are 17 residues in the CDR3. Germline values: CDR1 SSHAT, CDR2 FNYEAQ (reference sequence). The CDR3 DNA reads as TGTGCTAGCAGCCCTACGCTTGGGACAGGGGCCAATCAGCCCCAGCATTTT. Protein product: CASSPTLGTGANQPQHF.

The chain recombines TRBV6-6 with TRBJ1-2; TRBD1 matches 9 bases. The CDR3 extends over 14 amino acids. Germline values: CDR1 MNHNY, CDR2 SVGAGI (reference sequence). Germline trimming cut 5 bases from V and 4 bases from J; bases unmatched to any gene: 5. CDR3 in DNA: TGTGCCAGCAGTCAAAAGGGACAGGGCTATGGCTACACCTTC. This translates into CASSQKGQGYGYTF.

This clone was seen only once. V and J are TRBV5-4 and TRBJ1-3; TRBD1 matches 7 bases. Germline assignment: CDR1 SGHNT and CDR2 YYREEE (reference sequence). V lost 4 bases, J lost 3 bases, and 4 bases stayed unmatched. This CDR3 has 14 amino acids. In nucleotides, the CDR3 is TGTGCCAGCAGCACCGGGACAGTTGGAAACACCATATATTTT. Translated: CASSTGTVGNTIYF.

The gene calls are TRBV2 and TRBJ2-6; possibly TRBD1 for D (6 bases). The CDR3 is 15 amino acids. Germline V gene lookup returns CDR1 SNHLY and CDR2 FYNNEI. Trimming left V 3 bases short and J 5 bases short, with 11 bases between. The CDR3 sequence: CASSEQGIRANVLTF. The CDR3 DNA follows: TGTGCCAGCAGTGAGCAGGGGATCAGGGCCAACGTCCTGACTTTC.

J is TRBJ2-3 and V is TRBV5-1; TRBD2 matches 10 bases. Germline CDR1 SGHRS, CDR2 YFSETQ. V lost 0 bases to trimming and J lost 3 bases; unmatched junction nucleotides: 1. CDR3 length: 15 residues. The CDR3 loop reads CASSLATSGTDTQYF. Here the CDR3 DNA reads TGCGCCAGCAGCTTGGCGACTAGCGGGACAGATACGCAGTATTTT.

The chain recombines TRBV28 with TRBJ2-1; D gene unclear. The CDR3 has 13 residues. Trimming took 5 bases from V and 15 from J, leaving 20 bases between them. The germline CDR1 and CDR2 sequences are MDHEN and SYDVKM. CDR3 nucleotide sequence: TGTGCCAGCAGTCCCCCGTTGCCGGGTAAGCCGTTCTTC. Translated: CASSPPLPGKPFF.

The chain carries TRBV3-1 (or the pseudogene TRBV3-2) and TRBJ2-1, with 10 bases identical to TRBD2. CDR1 and CDR2 (germline): LGHDT, YNNKEL (reference sequence). The CDR3 runs 16 residues. The J segment lost 2 bases and the V segment lost 5 bases, leaving 6 bases of the junction unmatched. The CDR3 loop reads CASSFIAGGAYNEQFF. The DNA of the CDR3 is TGTGCCAGCAGCTTCATAGCGGGGGGTGCCTACAATGAGCAGTTCTTC.

The chain carries TRBV11-3 and TRBJ2-7; tentatively, D is TRBD1 (5 bases). V was shortened by 1 base and J by 5 bases, with 12 bases between the two germline ends. This CDR3 is built from 14 residues. CDR1 and CDR2 (germline): SGHNT, YENEEA. CDR3 in amino acids: CASSLGGAVDEQYF. CDR3 sequence (DNA): TGTGCCAGCAGCTTAGGTGGGGCGGTGGACGAGCAGTACTTC. Complete variable domain (other parts from reference TRBV11-3 and TRBJ2-7): EAGVVQSPRYKIIEKKQPVAFWCNPISGHNTLYWYLQNLGQGPELLIRYENEEAVDDSQLPKDRFSAERLKGVDSTLKIQPAELGDSAVYLCASSLGGAVDEQYFGPGTRLTVT.

The gene calls are TRBV7-6 and TRBJ2-1; tentative D call: TRBD2 (6 bases). Trimming took 2 bases from V and 0 from J, leaving 11 bases between them. The germline V gene encodes CDR1 SGHVS and CDR2 FNYEAQ. The CDR3 extends over 16 amino acids. CDR3 protein: CASSLRAGTSYNEQFF. The CDR3 DNA sequence: TGTGCCAGCAGCTTACGTGCGGGGACCTCCTACAATGAGCAGTTCTTC.

The chain's CDR3 is CASSVGGGGETQYF. CDR3 sequence (DNA): TGTGCCAGCAGCGTAGGAGGGGGCGGCGAGACCCAGTACTTC. The chain couples TRBV9 to TRBJ2-5, with 7 bases identical to TRBD1. Germline CDR1 and CDR2: SGDLS and YYNGEE. The CDR3 extends over 14 amino acids. J was trimmed by 5 bases and V by 0 bases; bases with no gene match: 4.